The 17 T cell receptor beta chains below come from one sample, sequenced in a study of shared clonotypes between healthy human individuals. Sequencing was performed with immunoSEQ multiplex PCR; in TCRdb, only in-frame clones are kept and a portion is missing. The data show approximately 2,000,000 clones, around 93% seen once. Input material: naive CD4+ T cells from PBMCs. Described subset: CD45RA+ positively selected. The receptor set was obtained from a man aged 18 to 30 in good health. Some clones in this sample may be carry-over from other donors' samples.

The chain is built from TRBV4-2 and TRBJ2-3, with TRBD2 identical over 8 bases. Germline CDR1 is LGHNA and CDR2 is YNFKEQ. The CDR3 has 16 amino acids. The junction had 4 bases not matched to a gene; V was cut back by 2 bases and J by 0 bases. The CDR3 sequence: CASSQPAGDSTDTQYF. As DNA, the CDR3 is TGTGCCAGCAGCCAACCAGCGGGAGATAGCACAGATACGCAGTATTTT.

The chain has TRBV10-3 and TRBJ1-1; tentatively, D is TRBD1 (5 bases). V was cut by 6 bases and J by 5 bases, with 19 bases left in between. CDR3 length: 15 amino acids. CDR1 ENHRY and CDR2 SYGVKD come from the germline V gene. As DNA, the CDR3 is TGTGCCATCAGGGACAATGACCGGGTTGAAACTGAAGCTTTCTTT. Protein sequence: CAIRDNDRVETEAFF.

V gene TRBV5-4 combines with J gene TRBJ1-2; D might be TRBD1 (5 bases). The CDR3 extends over 14 amino acids. The germline V gene encodes CDR1 SGHNT and CDR2 YYREEE (reference sequence). V lost 0 bases and J lost 1, with 7 bases in between. DNA for the CDR3: TGTGCCAGCAGCTTGGACAGGATTAACTATGGCTACACCTTC. It yields the protein CASSLDRINYGYTF.

Points on this clone: This same CDR3 is encoded by further DNA sequences in the sample. The rearrangement links TRBV18 to TRBJ2-3, with D hard to call. Germline CDR1 reads KGHSH; CDR2 reads LQKENI. This CDR3 has 14 residues. The ends were cut back, 0 bases at V and 0 bases at J, with 4 bases in the middle. This CDR3 reads CASSPPSSTDTQYF. CDR3 in DNA: TGTGCCAGCTCACCACCATCGAGCACAGATACGCAGTATTTT.

V and J are TRBV30 and TRBJ1-5; D is unresolved. The CDR3 has 14 amino acids. From germline, CDR1 is GTSNPN and CDR2 SVGIG (reference sequence). The ends were cut back, 0 bases at V and 5 bases at J, with 11 bases in the middle. The CDR3: CAWSVGPGDQPQHF. The CDR3 DNA is TGTGCCTGGAGTGTAGGGCCTGGGGATCAGCCCCAGCATTTT.

This clone was found once. V gene TRBV5-1 combines with J gene TRBJ1-5, with D maybe TRBD1 (5 bases). This CDR3 has 15 residues. The germline V and J ends were trimmed by 2 bases and 2 bases, with 11 bases remaining between them. The germline V gene encodes CDR1 SGHRS and CDR2 YFSETQ. The CDR3 region has the DNA TGCGCCAGCAGCTTTGGGGGGGACGGCAATCAGCCCCAGCATTTT. Translation gives CASSFGGDGNQPQHF.

Only a few counts were recorded for this clone. The chain links TRBV27 to TRBJ2-5, with D unresolved. Germline V gene lookup returns CDR1 MNHEY and CDR2 SMNVEV (reference sequence). Trimming pared 5 bases from V and 1 base from J, leaving 11 bases between. This CDR3 region has 14 residues. CDR3 in amino acids: CASSHPKGQETQYF. The CDR3 DNA reads TGTGCCAGCAGTCATCCGAAGGGCCAAGAGACCCAGTACTTC.

This chain joins TRBV13 and TRBJ2-1, with TRBD1 identical over 7 bases. The CDR3 extends over 15 amino acids. Germline-derived CDR1 and CDR2 are PRHDT and FYEKMQ (reference sequence). V gave up 4 bases and J gave up 5 bases; unmatched junction bases: 8. For the CDR3, the DNA is TGTGCCAGCAGCTCCACTAACAGGGGAGACAATGAGCAGTTCTTC. It is translated as CASSSTNRGDNEQFF.

This clone was counted only a few times. V usage is TRBV4-1 and J usage is TRBJ2-2; 10 bases are shared with TRBD2. CDR1 MGHRA and CDR2 YSYEKL come from the germline V gene. J gave up 5 bases and V 4 bases, and 10 bases lay outside the gene matches. The CDR3 is 17 amino acids. The CDR3 loop reads CASSRSLAGVGTGELFF. The CDR3 DNA sequence: TGCGCCAGCAGCCGATCCCTAGCGGGAGTGGGGACCGGGGAGCTGTTTTTT.

This clone was found once. The chain is built from TRBV2 and TRBJ2-5; D not certain. The J call may be in error: the DNA end matches TRBJ2-7 better. Germline V gives CDR1 SNHLY, CDR2 FYNNEI. CDR3 length equals 14 residues. CDR3 protein: CASRTIKLAYEQYF. Here the CDR3 DNA reads TGTGCCAGCAGGACCATAAAGCTGGCCTACGAGCAGTACTTC.

The chain uses TRBV28 and TRBJ2-1, with 8 bases matching TRBD2. Germline V gene sequence: CDR1 MDHEN, CDR2 SYDVKM. V lost 4 bases to trimming and J lost 4 bases; unmatched junction nucleotides: 6. CDR3 size: 15 residues. CDR3 coding DNA: TGTGCCAGCAGTTCTCGGGAGGGTGCTTACAATGAGCAGTTCTTC. Translation: CASSSREGAYNEQFF.

The chain combines TRBV5-5 with TRBJ1-5; D perhaps matches TRBD1 (5 bases). CDR1 SGHKS and CDR2 YYEKEE come from the germline V gene (reference sequence). With 3 bases removed from V and 7 bases from J, the gap between germline ends came to 14 bases. There are 14 residues in the CDR3. In DNA form, the CDR3 reads TGTGCCAGCAGCTCTTGGGGTAGACAGCAGCCCCAGCATTTT. Protein: CASSSWGRQQPQHF.

The gene calls are TRBV28 and TRBJ1-2; 7 nucleotides align to TRBD1. Germline values: CDR1 MDHEN, CDR2 SYDVKM. This CDR3 contains 15 residues. J lost 4 bases, V lost 6 bases, and 11 bases had no gene match. The chain's CDR3 is CASRPLGGAPYGYTF. The CDR3 region has the DNA TGTGCCAGCAGACCATTAGGGGGCGCCCCCTATGGCTACACCTTC.

The V gene is TRBV5-4, the J gene TRBJ2-5; the D gene is possibly TRBD1 (6 bases). Germline V gene sequence: CDR1 SGHNT, CDR2 YYREEE (reference sequence). This CDR3 is built from 14 residues. The V and J ends lost 0 bases and 11 bases respectively, with 17 bases between them. The CDR3 spells CASSLGRAWGPQYF. The CDR3 DNA reads TGTGCCAGCAGCTTGGGCAGGGCGTGGGGGCCACAGTACTTC.

The genes are TRBV5-1 and TRBJ2-1, with TRBD2 identical over 8 bases. Germline V gives CDR1 SGHRS, CDR2 YFSETQ. V was clipped by 3 bases and J by 7 bases; unmatched bases: 9. The CDR3 is 15 amino acids. The CDR3: CASSSLAGLNNEQFF. The CDR3 DNA follows: TGCGCCAGCAGCTCCTTAGCGGGACTTAATAATGAGCAGTTCTTC.

The sample holds a few counts of this clone. This chain uses TRBV11-3 with TRBJ1-1; 7 bases are a match to TRBD1. The ends lost 5 bases at V and 4 bases at J; junction bases unmatched: 4. This CDR3 has 13 amino acids. The germline V gene encodes CDR1 SGHNT and CDR2 YENEEA. The CDR3 DNA is TGTGCCAGCAGCCGACAGGGCATCACTGAAGCTTTCTTT. It codes for CASSRQGITEAFF.

The rearrangement links TRBV6-1 to TRBJ2-1; 11 bases map to TRBD1. Trimming cost V 0 bases and J 8 bases; bases outside gene matches: 12. Germline V gene lookup returns CDR1 MNHNS and CDR2 SASEGT. The CDR3 is 18 residues long. The CDR3 DNA sequence: TGTGCCAGCAGTGAAGCCGGATCGCCGGGACAGGGGGAGCATGAGCAGTTCTTC. Amino acids: CASSEAGSPGQGEHEQFF.